The following is a T cell receptor beta chain sequence with its context. Its antigen is as yet unknown. Beta-chain TCR cDNA was generated via 5'RACE template switching with UMIs. TCRdb re-called the 5' RACE reads and catalogs CDR3 proteins one per entry, DNA excluded. This sample's clone table lists about 460,000 distinct CDR3 sequences. This sample is drawn from a study of T cells expressing NK-cell markers. CDR3 length: 16 residues. Germline CDR1 is KGHDR and CDR2 is SFDVKD. The study's findings and limits: In a group of several donors, dominant NKG2C+ clonotypes represented about 1.0-7.0% of CD8+ T cells. The same clonotypes also predominated in the CD3+CD56-NKG2C+ fraction of a few donors.

The sample taken for sequencing was blood T cells: a sorted CD56 or NKG2C T cell subset, CD4+ or CD8+ T cells, or bulk PBMC T cells (not recorded which). V usage is TRBV24-1 and J usage is TRBJ2-1; the D call of TRBD2 rests on TCRdb alone, since no DNA is present to check it. The receptor's source is a woman in her fifties or sixties in good health. The CDR3 sequence is CATSDLPSGSGNEQFF.